These 14 T cell receptor beta chains share one sample of origin, sequenced in a study of blood T cell repertoires in COVID-19 (dated by TCRdb to the early 2020s). Library preparation used the immunoSEQ multiplex PCR assay. TCRdb re-hosts the immuneACCESS table, in-frame sequences only. Its copies lack some clones; in the studies checked, an unresolved V gene accounts for under half of them, and the cause for the rest is not known. The sample has about 150,000 clones on record, around 89% of them singletons. Of the sample, just over 3% falls within the top ten clones. The sequencing sample was made of peripheral blood. Every receptor here comes from a woman aged 60-75 years with active COVID-19.

The V and J genes are TRBV6-6 and TRBJ1-5; D call uncertain. CDR1 is MNHNY, CDR2 SVGAGI, per germline (reference sequence). CDR3 length equals 16 residues. V gave up 5 bases and J gave up 2 bases, with 16 bases separating them. CDR3 nucleotide sequence: TGTGCCAGCAGTAGTCGTGTCGCCGTAGGCAATCAGCCCCAGCATTTT. This gives the protein CASSSRVAVGNQPQHF.

The V and J genes are TRBV7-9 and TRBJ2-5; possibly TRBD2 for D (6 bases). The V end lost 11 bases, the J end lost 5 bases, and 12 bases lay between the germline ends. The germline CDR1 and CDR2 sequences are SEHNR and FQNEAQ (reference sequence). The CDR3 has 11 residues. CDR3 sequence: CACWRAETQYF. DNA of the CDR3: TGTGCCTGCTGGAGGGCCGAGACCCAGTACTTC.

The chain recombines TRBV6-4 with TRBJ2-3, with D possibly TRBD1 on 5 matching bases. CDR3 size: 13 residues. CDR1 is MRHNA, CDR2 SNTAGT, per germline. V was pared by 7 bases and J by 0 bases, with 8 bases between. For the CDR3, the DNA is TGTGCCAGCAAGGGGAAAAGCACAGATACGCAGTATTTT. This translates into CASKGKSTDTQYF.

CDR3 residues: CASSWETSGIGPNTGELFF. DNA of the CDR3: TGTGCCAGCAGTTGGGAGACTAGCGGGATAGGACCGAACACCGGGGAGCTGTTTTTT. The V call is TRBV6-2 or TRBV6-3, the J call TRBJ2-2; TRBD2 matches 11 bases. This CDR3 is built from 19 residues. Germline trimming cut 4 bases from V and 0 bases from J; bases unmatched to any gene: 10. In germline, CDR1 is MNHEY, CDR2 SVGEGT.

The chain combines TRBV7-4 with TRBJ1-3; D might be TRBD1 (5 bases). The CDR3 is 14 residues long. The ends were cut back, 5 bases at V and 1 base at J, with 9 bases in the middle. Germline V gives CDR1 SGHVT, CDR2 SQSDAQ. The CDR3 is CASSHQGSGNTIYF. The CDR3 bases are TGTGCCAGCAGCCATCAGGGATCTGGAAACACCATATATTTT.

The genes are TRBV7-2 and TRBJ2-7; 9 bases match TRBD1. CDR1 is SGHTA and CDR2 is FQGNSA in the germline V gene. The CDR3 consists of 15 residues. V lost 5 bases to trimming and J lost 5 bases; unmatched junction nucleotides: 10. The CDR3 bases are TGTGCCAGCAGCCGCTACCCGGGACAGGGCGACGAGCAGTACTTC. Its protein is CASSRYPGQGDEQYF.

This chain connects TRBV7-9 to TRBJ2-1; 9 positions agree with TRBD1. There are 16 residues in the CDR3. Germline values: CDR1 SEHNR, CDR2 FQNEAQ (reference sequence). The trim removed 3 bases at V and 6 bases at J, leaving 9 bases unmatched. Here the CDR3 DNA reads TGTGCCAGCAGCTTGGACCCGGGACAGGGTAGCAATGAGCAGTTCTTC. As protein: CASSLDPGQGSNEQFF.

V gene TRBV7-8 combines with J gene TRBJ1-1; D remains ambiguous. This CDR3 has 15 residues. The V and J ends lost 4 bases and 2 bases respectively, with 14 bases between them. The V gene's germline CDR1 is SGHVS and CDR2 FQNEAQ. CDR3 coding DNA: TGTGCCAGCAGCTCAGACATCCGGATCAACACTGAAGCTTTCTTT. Protein: CASSSDIRINTEAFF.

Here the CDR3 reads CASSVATGAGNEQFF. The CDR3 DNA reads TGTGCCAGCAGCGTAGCAACGGGAGCAGGTAATGAGCAGTTCTTC. The chain couples TRBV9 to TRBJ2-1; weak D call: TRBD2 (6 bases). Trimming shortened V by 0 bases and J by 7 bases, and 14 bases separated the two germline ends. CDR3 size: 15 residues. Germline V lookup: CDR1 SGDLS, CDR2 YYNGEE.

V usage is TRBV9 and J usage is TRBJ2-1, with 10 nucleotides matching TRBD2. V lost 2 bases to trimming and J lost 5 bases; unmatched junction nucleotides: 4. CDR3 length equals 15 residues. Germline V CDR1 and CDR2: SGDLS, YYNGEE. The CDR3 nucleotides read TGTGCCAGCAGCGTCTTAGCGGGAGGACACAATGAGCAGTTCTTC. Translating gives CASSVLAGGHNEQFF. Variable domain in full (rest from reference TRBV9 and TRBJ2-1): DSGVTQTPKHLITATGQRVTLRCSPRSGDLSVYWYQQSLDQGLQFLIQYYNGEERAKGNILERFSAQQFPDLHSELNLSSLELGDSALYFCASSVLAGGHNEQFFGPGTRLTVL.

The chain joins TRBV5-6 to TRBJ2-1; 10 nucleotides align to TRBD1. Per germline, CDR1 SGHDT and CDR2 YYEEEE. The CDR3 extends over 19 amino acids. Trimming took 0 bases from V and 0 from J; bases not matched to a gene: 9. The CDR3 region has the DNA TGTGCCAGCAGCTTGGGTGGGGGGACAGGGGCAGCCTCCTACAATGAGCAGTTCTTC. Its translation: CASSLGGGTGAASYNEQFF. Filled out from reference TRBV5-6 and TRBJ2-1, the complete variable domain reads DAGVTQSPTHLIKTRGQQVTLRCSPKSGHDTVSWYQQALGQGPQFIFQYYEEEERQRGNFPDRFSGHQFPNYSSELNVNALLLGDSALYLCASSLGGGTGAASYNEQFFGPGTRLTVL.

The chain is built from TRBV19 and TRBJ2-1; TRBD2 agrees at 11 bases. The CDR3 sequence is 15 residues long. V gave up 2 bases and J gave up 8 bases; unmatched junction bases: 5. Germline V CDR1 and CDR2: LNHDA, SQIVND (reference sequence). This chain's CDR3 is CASSILAGGIDEQFF. DNA for the CDR3: TGTGCCAGTAGTATACTAGCGGGAGGTATCGATGAGCAGTTCTTC. Based on the CDR3 plus reference TRBV19 and TRBJ2-1, the full variable domain is DGGITQSPKYLFRKEGQNVTLSCEQNLNHDAMYWYRQDPGQGLRLIYYSQIVNDFQKGDIAEGYSVSREKKESFPLTVTSAQKNPTAFYLCASSILAGGIDEQFFGPGTRLTVL.

The sample holds one count of this clone. The chain recombines TRBV7-8 with TRBJ2-7; the match to TRBD2 covers 8 bases. Trimming removed 5 bases from V and 5 bases from J; junction bases left unmatched: 11. Germline CDR1 and CDR2: SGHVS and FQNEAQ. This CDR3 spans 15 amino acids. CDR3 sequence: CASSPRTSWSHEQYF. DNA for the CDR3: TGTGCCAGCAGCCCCCGGACTAGCTGGTCCCACGAGCAGTACTTC.

CDR3 bases: TGCGCCAGCAGCTCCTATGAGGGGGCCTACAATGAGCAGTTCTTC. This gives the protein CASSSYEGAYNEQFF. The chain joins TRBV5-1 to TRBJ2-1; D may be TRBD1 (6 bases). Between the trimmed V and J ends, which lost 3 bases and 2 bases, there was a span of 12 bases. This CDR3 is 15 amino acids long. Looked up from germline, CDR1 is SGHRS and CDR2 is YFSETQ.